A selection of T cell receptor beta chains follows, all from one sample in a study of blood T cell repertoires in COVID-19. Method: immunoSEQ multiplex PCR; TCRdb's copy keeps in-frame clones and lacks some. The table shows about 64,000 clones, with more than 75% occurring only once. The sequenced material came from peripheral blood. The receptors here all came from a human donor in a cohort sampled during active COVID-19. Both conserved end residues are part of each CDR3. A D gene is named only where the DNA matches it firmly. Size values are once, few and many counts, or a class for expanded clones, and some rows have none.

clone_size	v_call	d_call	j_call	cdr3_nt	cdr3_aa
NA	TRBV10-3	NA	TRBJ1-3	TGTGCCATCAGGGGGGCGGACTCTGGAAACACCATATATTTT	CAIRGADSGNTIYF
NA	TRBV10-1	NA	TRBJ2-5	TGCGCCAGCAGCCGGACCCAGCGGGAGACCCAGTACTTC	CASSRTQRETQYF
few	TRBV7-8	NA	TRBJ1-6	TGTGCCAGCAGCTTAGGAGTATTCGGGTATAATTCACCCCTCCACTTT	CASSLGVFGYNSPLHF
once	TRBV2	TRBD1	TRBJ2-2	TGTGCCAGCAGTCCAAAGGGACAGGGTGGCGGGGAGCTGTTTTTT	CASSPKGQGGGELFF
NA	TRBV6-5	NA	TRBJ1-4	TGTGCCAGCAGGGTGAGGATTCTCTCGGAAAAACTGTTTTTT	CASRVRILSEKLFF
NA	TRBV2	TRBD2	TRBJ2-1	TGTGCCAGCAGTGATGTAGCGGGGGGGCGAGGGTACAATGAGCAGTTCTTC	CASSDVAGGRGYNEQFF
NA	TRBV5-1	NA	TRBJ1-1	TGCGCCAGCAGCTTGGCCTTAAACACTGAAGCTTTCTTT	CASSLALNTEAFF
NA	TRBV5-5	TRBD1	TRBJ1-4	TGTGCCAGCAGTTGGGGACAGGGTGGTCTGCGAGAAAAACTGTTTTTT	CASSWGQGGLREKLFF
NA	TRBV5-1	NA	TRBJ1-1	TGCGCCAGCAGCTTGGCCCAGTCAGGCGCGAACACTGAAGCTTTCTTT	CASSLAQSGANTEAFF
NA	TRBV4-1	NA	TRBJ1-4	TGCGCCAGCAGCCAAGAAGCTGGAGTCAACGAAAAACTGTTTTTT	CASSQEAGVNEKLFF
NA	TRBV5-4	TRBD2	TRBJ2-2	TGTGCCAGCAGCCCGGGACTAGCGGGGGGGCACGGGGAGCTGTTTTTT	CASSPGLAGGHGELFF
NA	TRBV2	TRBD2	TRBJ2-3	TGTGCCAGCAGTGAACCTTCGCCCCTGAGAAGCGGGGGAGACACAGATACGCAGTATTTT	CASSEPSPLRSGGDTDTQYF
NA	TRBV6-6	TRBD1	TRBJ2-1	TGTGCCAGCAGGGCGGGTCCGGGACAGGGGGAGACCGAGCAGTTCTTC	CASRAGPGQGETEQFF
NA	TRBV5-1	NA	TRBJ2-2	TGCGCCAGCAGATTGGACGGGGGACCCGGGGAGCTGTTTTTT	CASRLDGGPGELFF
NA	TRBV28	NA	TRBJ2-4	TGTGCCAGCAGTTTAACAGGGAGAGGCATTCAGTACTTC	CASSLTGRGIQYF
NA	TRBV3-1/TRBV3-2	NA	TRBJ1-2	TGTGCCAGCAGCCCTGGGACAAATTATGGCTACACCTTC	CASSPGTNYGYTF
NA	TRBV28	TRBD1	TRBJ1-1	TGTGCCAGCAGTTTCTACAGGGGTGCGAGCACTGAAGCTTTCTTT	CASSFYRGASTEAFF
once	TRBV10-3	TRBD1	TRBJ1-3	TGTGCCATCAGTGAGTGGGGACAGGGAAACACCATATATTTT	CAISEWGQGNTIYF
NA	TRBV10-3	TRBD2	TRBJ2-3	TGTGCCATCAGTGGAGGGCTAGCGGGGAGCACAGATACGCAGTATTTT	CAISGGLAGSTDTQYF
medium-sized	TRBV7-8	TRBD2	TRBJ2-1	TGTGCCAGCAGCTTAGGCCTGCTAGCGGGGGTCTACAATGAGCAGTTCTTC	CASSLGLLAGVYNEQFF
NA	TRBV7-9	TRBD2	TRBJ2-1	TGTGCCAGCAGCCGCACGACTAGCGTATACAATGAGCAGTTCTTC	CASSRTTSVYNEQFF
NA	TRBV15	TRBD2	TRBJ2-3	TGTGCCACCAGCAGAGATGTCCCTAGCGGGGGGGCTTGGACAGATACGCAGTATTTT	CATSRDVPSGGAWTDTQYF
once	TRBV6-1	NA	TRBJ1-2	TGTGCCAGCAGTGATTGGGCAGGGGCGATCTATGGCTACACCTTT	CASSDWAGAIYGYTF
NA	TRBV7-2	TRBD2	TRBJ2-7	TGTGCCAGCAGCTTAGTGCGGGGGTGGCAGTACTTC	CASSLVRGWQYF
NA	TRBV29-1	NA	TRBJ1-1	TGCAGCGCAAAAACAGGATTCACTATGAACACTGAAGCTTTCTTT	CSAKTGFTMNTEAFF
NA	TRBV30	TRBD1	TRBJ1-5	TGTGCCTGGAGTTTCCGGGACAGGGGAAATCAGCCCCAGCATTTT	CAWSFRDRGNQPQHF
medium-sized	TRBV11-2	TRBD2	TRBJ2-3	TGTGCCAGCAGCTTAGGGCGGGGGTCCACAGATACGCAGTATTTT	CASSLGRGSTDTQYF
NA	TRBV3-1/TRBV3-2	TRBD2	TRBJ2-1	TGTGCCAGCAGCGGGCGGGGGGGCCGGAGTGAGCAGTTCTTC	CASSGRGGRSEQFF
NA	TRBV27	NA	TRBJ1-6	TGTGCCAGCAGTTTCAATCTTAGATTTTCACCCCTCCACTTT	CASSFNLRFSPLHF
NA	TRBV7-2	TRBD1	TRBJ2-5	TGTGCCAGCAGACCGACAGGGCGCCTGGAGACCCAGTACTTC	CASRPTGRLETQYF
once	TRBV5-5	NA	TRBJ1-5	TGTGCCAGCAGCTCGGGATCGGGGCAGCCCCAGCATTTT	CASSSGSGQPQHF
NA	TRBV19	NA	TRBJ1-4	TGTGCCAGTAGTATAAAGAGGTCTCTTAATGAAAAACTGTTTTTT	CASSIKRSLNEKLFF
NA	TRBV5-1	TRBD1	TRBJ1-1	TGCGCCAGCAGCTCGGGACAGCTTTATATGAACACTGAAGCTTTCTTT	CASSSGQLYMNTEAFF
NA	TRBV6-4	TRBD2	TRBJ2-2	TGTGCCAGCAGCCCTGAGCGGGGAACCGGGGAGCTGTTTTTT	CASSPERGTGELFF
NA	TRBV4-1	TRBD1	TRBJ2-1	TGCGCCAGCAGCCTGGACAGGGCCGGTGAGCAGTTCTTC	CASSLDRAGEQFF
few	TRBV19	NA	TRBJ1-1	TGTGCCAGTCGGTTGGGACACAGCTGGTTCACTGAAGCTTTCTTT	CASRLGHSWFTEAFF
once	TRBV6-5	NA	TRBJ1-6	TGTGCCAGCAGTTACTCGGCACAGACAAATTCACCCCTCCACTTT	CASSYSAQTNSPLHF
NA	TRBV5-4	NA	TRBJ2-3	TGTGCCAGCAGCCCCGAGGGCCGCACAGATACGCAGTATTTT	CASSPEGRTDTQYF
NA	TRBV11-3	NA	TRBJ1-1	TGTGCCAGCAGCTTAGGGGGAGACACTGAAGCTTTCTTT	CASSLGGDTEAFF
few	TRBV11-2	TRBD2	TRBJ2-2	TGTGCCAGCAGCTTAGACCGGGGAGGGACCGGGGAGCTGTTTTTT	CASSLDRGGTGELFF
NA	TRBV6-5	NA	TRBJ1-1	TGTGCCAGCAGTTACGAGGGCGACTGGGAGAGCCTTGAAGCTTTCTTT	CASSYEGDWESLEAFF
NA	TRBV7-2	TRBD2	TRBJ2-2	TGTGCCAGCAGCTTGACGGGGGGAGGCACCGGGGAGCTGTTTTTT	CASSLTGGGTGELFF
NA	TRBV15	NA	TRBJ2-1	TGTGCCACCAGCAGAGACTCACAGGGTCCCCATGAGCAGTTCTTC	CATSRDSQGPHEQFF
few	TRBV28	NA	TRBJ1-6	TGTGCCAGCAAACCCCCGGGGAATAATTCACCCCTCCACTTT	CASKPPGNNSPLHF
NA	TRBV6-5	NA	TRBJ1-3	TGTGCCAGCAGACGGGCGGGGGGTAGTGGAAACACCATATATTTT	CASRRAGGSGNTIYF
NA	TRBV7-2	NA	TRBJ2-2	TGTGCCAGCAGCTTGGGCGCAGCGAACACCGGGGAGCTGTTTTTT	CASSLGAANTGELFF
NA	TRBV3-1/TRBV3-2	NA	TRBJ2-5	TGTGCCAGCAGCCAAGTAGGCAGGGCCCAAGAGACCCAGTACTTC	CASSQVGRAQETQYF
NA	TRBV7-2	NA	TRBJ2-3	TGTGCCAGCAGCCCGTGGGGCGGAGCAGGAATGACAGATACGCAGTATTTT	CASSPWGGAGMTDTQYF
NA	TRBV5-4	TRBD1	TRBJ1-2	TGTGCCAGCAGCTTGCTCTCGGACAGGGGGAATCGGGGCTACACCTTC	CASSLLSDRGNRGYTF
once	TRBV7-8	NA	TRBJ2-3	TGTGCCAGCAGCTTAGACTTCTCCGGGGATACGCAGTATTTT	CASSLDFSGDTQYF
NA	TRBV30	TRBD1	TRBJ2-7	TGTGCCTGGAGTGGACAGGGGGAAAGCGAGCAGTACTTC	CAWSGQGESEQYF
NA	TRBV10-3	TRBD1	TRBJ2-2	TGTGCCATCAGTGTCCGGGACAGGGGGAACACCGGGGAGCTGTTTTTT	CAISVRDRGNTGELFF